The 8 T cell receptor beta chains presented below share a single source sample, sequenced in a study of blood T cells in healthy people across ages. The second PCR ran about 6 to 11 cycles with a sample-barcoded 5' primer and J-beta primers. TCRdb itself ran the 5' RACE reads through MiXCR, one entry per CDR3 protein. The table has approximately 850,000 distinct CDR3 sequences, roughly 60% seen once. Material for sequencing was blood. These receptors were obtained from a man between 25 and 39 years old in good health.

This clonotype has just a few counts. The gene calls are TRBV20-1 and TRBJ2-5; 13 bases line up with TRBD2. The germline V gene has CDR1 DFQATT and CDR2 SNEGSKA (reference sequence). The CDR3 runs to 16 residues. J was trimmed by 7 bases and V by 5 bases; bases with no gene match: 13. The DNA of the CDR3 is TGCAGTGCTGCTCCCTCAACTAGCGGGAGGGCCGGGACCCAGTACTTC. Its translation: CSAAPSTSGRAGTQYF.

The chain links TRBV4-1 to TRBJ2-3; a possible D gene is TRBD1 (5 bases). The CDR3 extends over 18 amino acids. Germline V CDR1 and CDR2: MGHRA, YSYEKL. Trimming shortened V by 1 base and J by 5 bases, and 22 bases separated the two germline ends. The CDR3 nucleotides read TGCGCCAGCAGCCAAGCCTACCCAGGGTCGGTTTTAGGAGATACGCAGTATTTT. Its translation: CASSQAYPGSVLGDTQYF.

The sample holds a few counts of this clonotype. This CDR3 is CASSKARTGSEQYF. The CDR3 DNA reads TGTGCCAGCAGCAAAGCAAGGACAGGGTCCGAGCAGTACTTC. J is TRBJ2-7 and V is TRBV21-1; TRBD1, the table's D call, was not compared with the DNA. TRBV21-1 is a recognized pseudogene. The CDR3 runs 14 residues.

This chain links TRBV2 with TRBJ1-5; possible D gene TRBD1, 6 bases. The V and J ends lost 5 bases and 14 bases respectively, with 19 bases between them. This CDR3 is built from 13 residues. Looked up from germline, CDR1 is SNHLY and CDR2 is FYNNEI. CDR3 bases: TGTGCCAGCAGTCCCCTCCTTCAGGGGAGTAAGCATTTT. This gives the protein CASSPLLQGSKHF.

This clonotype was seen ten or more times. The chain links TRBV7-9 to TRBJ1-2, with 9 bases fitting TRBD1. V dropped 5 bases and J dropped 8; count of bases not matched to a gene: 6. This CDR3 has 13 amino acids. Germline loops: CDR1 SEHNR, CDR2 FQNEAQ (reference sequence). CDR3 region: CASSRGTGTGYTF. CDR3 DNA sequence: TGTGCCAGCAGCCGAGGGACAGGGACGGGCTACACCTTC.

The chain links TRBV6-5 to TRBJ2-3, with D unresolved. The V end was cut by 3 bases, the J end by 1 base, with 17 bases between. Germline lookup yields CDR1 MNHEY and CDR2 SVGAGI. This CDR3 has 17 residues. The CDR3 DNA reads as TGTGCCAGCAGTTATGTACGGCCGATCAAAGGCACAGATACGCAGTATTTT. Translated: CASSYVRPIKGTDTQYF.

The gene calls are TRBV4-1 and TRBJ1-4; D not resolved. Deletions cut 1 base from V and 6 bases from J, with 15 bases between. The length of the CDR3 is 16 residues. Germline V CDR1 and CDR2: MGHRA, YSYEKL. CDR3 coding DNA: TGCGCCAGCAGCCAAGTCAACCTCGACTATTATGAAAAACTGTTTTTT. Its protein is CASSQVNLDYYEKLFF.

The rearrangement joins TRBV6-1 to TRBJ2-1; D is unclear. Per germline, CDR1 MNHNS and CDR2 SASEGT. Trimming pared 1 base from V and 4 bases from J, leaving 11 bases between. The CDR3 is 15 amino acids. The CDR3 sequence is CASSEDPSPYNEQFF. The CDR3 DNA sequence: TGTGCCAGCAGTGAAGACCCCTCGCCATACAATGAGCAGTTCTTC.